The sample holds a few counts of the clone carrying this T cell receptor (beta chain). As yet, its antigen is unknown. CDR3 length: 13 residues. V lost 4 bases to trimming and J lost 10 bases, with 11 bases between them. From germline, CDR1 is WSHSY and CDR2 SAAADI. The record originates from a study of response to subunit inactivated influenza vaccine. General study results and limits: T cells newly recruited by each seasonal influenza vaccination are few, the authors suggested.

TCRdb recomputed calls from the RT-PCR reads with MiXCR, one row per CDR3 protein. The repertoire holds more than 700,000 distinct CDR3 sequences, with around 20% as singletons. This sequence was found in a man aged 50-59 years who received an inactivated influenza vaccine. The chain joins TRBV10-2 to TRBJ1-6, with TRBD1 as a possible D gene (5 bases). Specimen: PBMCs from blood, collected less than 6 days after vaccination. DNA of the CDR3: TGCGCCAGCAGTGCGGGGGGTCGGTCACCCCTCCACTTT. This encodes CASSAGGRSPLHF.